This T cell receptor (beta chain) comes out of a study of T cell repertoires in cytomegalovirus infection. Study details: HLA-B-restricted CMV epitopes that are well studied were used alongside recently identified HLA-C-restricted ones. Shared public TCR beta signatures pointed to both CMV infection and a matching HLA type. Study-wide points: Carriers of CMV and the relevant HLA type were discriminated by public TCR beta frequency. Within the response measured ex vivo, HLA-C-restricted CMV-specific TCR beta clonotypes were dominant.

TCRdb analysed the reads with MiXCR anew, one entry per CDR3 protein. The repertoire holds over 100,000 distinct CDR3 sequences, with roughly 30% as singletons. About this clonotype: The target antigen is unknown.

The CDR3 runs 15 residues. Trimming shortened V by 4 bases and J by 2 bases, and 14 bases separated the two germline ends. The germline V gene encodes CDR1 LGHNA and CDR2 YNFKEQ. This TCR was recovered from a human donor in good health (CMV status not recorded). Some clones in this sample may be carry-over from other donors' samples. The starting material was CD8+ T cells from cultured PBMCs, obtained from culture after CMV antigen stimulation. This chain joins TRBV4-2 and TRBJ2-5; D perhaps matches TRBD1 (5 bases). The CDR3: CASSRSRASQETQYF. CDR3 nucleotides: TGTGCCAGCAGCCGCAGCAGGGCCTCTCAAGAGACCCAGTACTTC.